This record concerns one TCR beta chain sequence. Its specificity is not known. Germline CDR1 reads WNHNN; CDR2 reads SYGVQD (reference sequence). Trimming removed 7 bases at V and 2 bases at J, with 16 bases between. This CDR3 has 15 residues. TCRdb keeps only in-frame clones here, not all; method: immunoSEQ multiplex PCR. The sample lists under 55,000 clones, 65% to 90% seen once, with less than 2.5% in the top ten. These data come from a study of OX40 agonist ivuxolimab in advanced cancers. Study results and caveats: Certain nonresponders additionally had low normalized T-cell clonal expansion. The mean number of expanded clones was higher in CD8+ T cells than in CD4+. Undetermined was the antigen specificity of the expanded peripheral T cells.

The sequencing here drew on CD4+ or CD8+ T cells sorted from blood, taken in a trial of the OX40 agonist ivuxolimab. This clonotype originated in an adult with an advanced solid tumor such as melanoma, head and neck, liver or kidney cancer. J is TRBJ2-3 and V is TRBV10-1; D remains ambiguous. The CDR3 sequence is CASNRLTEITDTQYF. In nucleotides, the CDR3 is TGCGCCAGCAATAGGCTAACGGAAATCACAGATACGCAGTATTTT.